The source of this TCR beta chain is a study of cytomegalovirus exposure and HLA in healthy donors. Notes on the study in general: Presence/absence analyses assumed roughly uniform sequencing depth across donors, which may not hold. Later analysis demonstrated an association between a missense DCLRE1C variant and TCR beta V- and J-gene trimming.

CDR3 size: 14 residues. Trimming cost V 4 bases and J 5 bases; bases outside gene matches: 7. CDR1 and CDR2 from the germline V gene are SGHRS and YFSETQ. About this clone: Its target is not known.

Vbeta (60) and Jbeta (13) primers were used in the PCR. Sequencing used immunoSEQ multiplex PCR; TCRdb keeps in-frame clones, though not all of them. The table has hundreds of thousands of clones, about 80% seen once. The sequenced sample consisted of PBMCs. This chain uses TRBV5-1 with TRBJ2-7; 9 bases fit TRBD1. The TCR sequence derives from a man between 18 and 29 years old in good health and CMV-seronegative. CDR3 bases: TGCGCCAGCAGCAGAGGACAGGGGAGGGACGAGCAGTACTTC. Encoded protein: CASSRGQGRDEQYF.